This is a list of T cell receptor beta chains from one sample in a study of T cells in localized non-small cell lung cancer. The protocol was immunoSEQ multiplex PCR, while the TCRdb copy is restricted to in-frame clones and leaves out a portion. The sample consists of 50,000 or so clones, about 80% of them appearing once. The specimen comprised peripheral blood, sampled before any cancer treatment. These TCRs come from a female donor at least 60 years old with stage II squamous cell lung carcinoma. CDR3s include the opening cysteine and the closing phenylalanine or tryptophan. Each record gives: J gene, V gene, D gene, CDR3 protein. D genes are given only for firm matches.

J: TRBJ1-3; V: TRBV11-1; D: -; CDR3: CASSFLKRAGNTIYF
J: TRBJ1-5; V: TRBV19; D: -; CDR3: CASSLHGTLSNQPQHF
J: TRBJ2-7; V: TRBV7-2; D: -; CDR3: CASSSTGTRSYEQYF
J: TRBJ2-2; V: TRBV7-2; D: -; CDR3: CASSLGYGQANTGELFF
J: TRBJ1-5; V: TRBV4-1; D: -; CDR3: CASSQDQDVRGRPQHF
J: TRBJ2-5; V: TRBV7-9; D: -; CDR3: CASSSSGPGAVKTQYF
J: TRBJ2-7; V: TRBV7-3; D: -; CDR3: CASSLTALREQYF
J: TRBJ1-4; V: TRBV19; D: -; CDR3: CASSPLWGAISTNEKLFF
J: TRBJ2-7; V: TRBV7-2; D: -; CDR3: CASSLSADYEQYF
J: TRBJ2-2; V: TRBV28; D: -; CDR3: CASSSSGQLTGELFF
J: TRBJ2-1; V: TRBV7-9; D: TRBD1; CDR3: CASSLGQGGINEQFF
J: TRBJ2-3; V: TRBV10-2; D: -; CDR3: CASGQGGTDTQYF
J: TRBJ1-2; V: TRBV7-9; D: -; CDR3: CASSFQGANYGYTF
J: TRBJ2-2; V: TRBV19; D: -; CDR3: CASSISAVYGGELFF
J: TRBJ2-4; V: TRBV18; D: -; CDR3: CASLPGRQENIQYF
J: TRBJ1-5; V: TRBV4-2; D: -; CDR3: CASSQGIDNQPQHF
J: TRBJ1-5; V: TRBV23-1; D: TRBD1; CDR3: CASSQSSGQGALGNQPQHF
J: TRBJ1-6; V: TRBV7-2; D: TRBD1; CDR3: CASRLGTGGSPLHF
J: TRBJ2-7; V: TRBV5-5; D: -; CDR3: CASSIAIGLQEQYF
J: TRBJ2-5; V: TRBV7-2; D: -; CDR3: CASSLGGTQYF
J: TRBJ1-2; V: TRBV15; D: -; CDR3: CATSRVPRDHTNYGYTF
J: TRBJ2-7; V: TRBV19; D: TRBD1; CDR3: CASSPRTGATVTYEQYF
J: TRBJ1-2; V: TRBV9; D: -; CDR3: CASSWITDAEYGYTF
J: TRBJ1-6; V: TRBV19; D: -; CDR3: CASSHVGGQSPLHF
J: TRBJ2-1; V: TRBV4-2; D: -; CDR3: CASSQFAGGSREQFF
J: TRBJ1-1; V: TRBV11-2; D: -; CDR3: CASSYDSMNTEAFF
J: TRBJ2-7; V: TRBV28; D: -; CDR3: CASSLLEYEQYF
J: TRBJ2-2; V: TRBV6-5; D: -; CDR3: CASSYRPNTGELFF